This TCR beta chain derives from a study of regulatory T cells in long-lasting Graves disease. Points from the study as a whole: Preferential use of TRBV28, TRBJ1-2 and TRBJ2-5 was seen in persistent disease.

Trimming shortened V by 4 bases and J by 2 bases, and 10 bases separated the two germline ends. CDR1 is DFQATT and CDR2 is SNEGSKA in the germline V gene (reference sequence). The CDR3 contains 13 residues. Regarding time point: newly diagnosed GD, antithyroid drugs for less than 3 months. Preparation of the TCR library used RNA extracted from PBMCs. Concerning this clonotype: Its antigen is currently unknown.

HTBI primers from iRepertoire and Arm-PCR of CDR3 regions yielded the TCR beta libraries. In the original workflow: Taken together, the samples had roughly 56 TRBV and 13 to 15 TRBJ segments identified. TCRdb fed the multiplex PCR reads into MiXCR, producing one record per CDR3 protein. TCRdb, rather than the study authors, made the V and J calls. The sample contains more than 350,000 distinct CDR3 sequences, more than 12% of which appear only once. A further study also used this sample, focusing on T cells in Graves' hyperthyroidism and ophthalmopathy. In that study: Patients aged 18 to 65 had newly diagnosed hyperthyroidism lasting under 2 months. First-round RT-PCR with HTBI primers amplified the TCR CDR3 region.

Sequencing used peripheral blood mononuclear cells (PBMCs), obtained at new diagnosis, from a patient treated with antithyroid drugs. This chain joins TRBV20-1 and TRBJ2-3; no definite D call. The source is a woman under 40 with Graves disease. The CDR3 sequence: CSATPSATDTQYF. The CDR3 bases are TGCAGTGCTACACCGAGCGCCACAGATACGCAGTATTTT.